This entry is about one TCR beta chain. The antigen remains undetermined. The CDR3 is 16 amino acids. Germline assignment: CDR1 MGHRA and CDR2 YSYEKL. Trimming took 1 base from V and 3 from J, leaving 16 bases between them. The PCR employed 60 Vbeta primers together with 13 Jbeta primers. Methods used by the authors: Around 83 million unique TCR beta chains, some 11 million shared, were counted in a later analysis. Produced via immunoSEQ multiplex PCR; TCRdb's table is partial and in-frame only. V, J and clone size reflect that table, while D and trimming were determined from the DNA. This sample contains 35,000 to 50,000 clones. The sample comes from a study of cytomegalovirus exposure and HLA in healthy donors. Study-level points and caveats: Most TCR sequences were seen very rarely across donors, but some public TCRs occurred in many.

The TCR originated in a woman aged 25 to 39 in good health and CMV-seropositive. Sequenced: PBMCs. V usage is TRBV4-1 and J usage is TRBJ2-7; possibly TRBD1 for D (6 bases). The CDR3 nucleotides read TGCGCCAGCAGCCAAGGAACAGGGAAGTATAACTACGAGCAGTACTTC. This translates into CASSQGTGKYNYEQYF.